This T cell receptor (beta chain) was sequenced for a study of cytomegalovirus exposure and HLA in healthy donors. Background on the study: Of the donors genotyped, some 400 in all, 65% to 90% fell in the Caucasian-associated ancestry cluster.

As for this clone: Its antigen remains unidentified.

Each donor was healthy, and each was a bone marrow donor. At collection, donors were nominally healthy, but unrecorded immune exposures were probable. This PCR relied on a set of 60 Vbeta primers and 13 Jbeta primers. TCRdb's copy holds only in-frame clones and misses some; the assay was immunoSEQ multiplex PCR. The sample records some 140,000 clones, around 78% being singletons. Findings of the study overall: Cytomegalovirus status was reportedly diagnosed by the classifier with high specificity and sensitivity.

This clonotype originated in a middle-aged man in good health and CMV-seronegative. Material: PBMCs.

Written as DNA, the CDR3 is TGCGCCAGCAGCCAAGATAGGGGAGGAGCCTACGAGCAGTACTTC. Translated: CASSQDRGGAYEQYF. This sequence joins TRBV4-3 and TRBJ2-7; maybe TRBD2 (6 bases). From germline, CDR1 is LGHNA and CDR2 YSLEER. Trimming stripped 0 bases from V and 2 bases from J, with 11 bases between. The CDR3 covers 15 residues.